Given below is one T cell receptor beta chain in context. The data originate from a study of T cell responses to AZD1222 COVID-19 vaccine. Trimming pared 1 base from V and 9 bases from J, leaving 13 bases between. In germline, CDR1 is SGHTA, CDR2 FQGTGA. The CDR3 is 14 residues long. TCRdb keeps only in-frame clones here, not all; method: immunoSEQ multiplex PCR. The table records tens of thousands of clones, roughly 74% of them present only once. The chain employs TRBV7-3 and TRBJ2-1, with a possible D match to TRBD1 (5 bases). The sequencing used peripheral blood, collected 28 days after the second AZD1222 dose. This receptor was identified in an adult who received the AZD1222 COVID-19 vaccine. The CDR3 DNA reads TGTGCCAGCAGCTTAAGGGGCGATAGATCTGAGCAGTTCTTC. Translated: CASSLRGDRSEQFF.